The source of this T cell receptor beta chain is a study of T cells in tumors after PD-1 blockade. Specified time point: second of two post-therapy site-matched biopsies two to three months apart. Clones were read by immunoSEQ multiplex PCR, and TCRdb kept only the in-frame ones, dropping some. This table holds more than 8,000 clones, 55% to 65% found once. Sample: tumor tissue, taken after anti-PD-1 treatment. The sequence came from a human donor with basal cell carcinoma.

In DNA form, the CDR3 reads TGTGCCAGCGACCCGGGACAGTACTACGAGCAGTACTTC. It is translated as CASDPGQYYEQYF. The rearrangement joins TRBV6-5 to TRBJ2-7, with TRBD1 identical over 7 bases. Germline loops: CDR1 MNHEY, CDR2 SVGAGI. V lost 8 bases to trimming and J lost 3 bases; unmatched junction nucleotides: 7. This CDR3 contains 13 residues.